These 9 T cell receptor beta chains were sequenced from one sample in a study of beta chain features in type 1 diabetes. Study-level results: All four CD4+ subsets of Type 1 diabetes patients contained TCRB CDR3s that were moderately but significantly shorter.

Their antigen targets remain unknown. Expressed TCRB transcripts were sequenced because the entire RNA isolate underwent reverse transcription. Only in-frame clones appear in the TCRdb table, and some are missing; sequencing was by immunoSEQ multiplex PCR. Here the sample spans some 63,000 clones, 49% being singletons. The sample taken for sequencing was central memory CD4+ T cells from blood. These receptors were collected from a man under 40 with type 1 diabetes.

The chain uses TRBV7-6 and TRBJ2-5, with D uncertain. The length of the CDR3 is 13 residues. V was clipped by 2 bases and J by 2 bases, with 6 bases between them. CDR1 SGHVS and CDR2 FNYEAQ come from the germline V gene. The CDR3 nucleotides read TGTGCCAGCAGCTTAACAATGCAAGAGACCCAGTACTTC. This encodes CASSLTMQETQYF.

Only a few counts were recorded for this clone. The CDR3: CASSGTGTGELFF. CDR3 sequence (DNA): TGTGCCAGCAGTGGGACAGGGACCGGGGAGCTGTTTTTT. The genes are TRBV2 and TRBJ2-2; 8 nucleotides align to TRBD1. The V segment lost 4 bases and the J segment 5 bases; nucleotides outside the gene matches: 0. The CDR3 sequence is 13 residues long. CDR1 and CDR2 (germline): SNHLY, FYNNEI.

In its sample, this clone was seen a few times. The chain joins TRBV5-1 to TRBJ2-3, with a weak D call TRBD2 (6 bases). Germline CDR1 SGHRS, CDR2 YFSETQ. The V end was cut by 4 bases, the J end by 3 bases, with 24 bases between. The CDR3 totals 18 residues. The CDR3 coding sequence is TGCGCCAGCAGCCTTACCCCACGAGCGGGCGTGGGGACAGATACGCAGTATTTT. Amino acids: CASSLTPRAGVGTDTQYF.

The rearrangement links TRBV7-6 to TRBJ2-3; no reliable D call. Germline V gene sequence: CDR1 SGHVS, CDR2 FNYEAQ. The CDR3 sequence is 14 residues long. Trimming shortened V by 2 bases and J by 0 bases, and 6 bases separated the two germline ends. DNA of the CDR3: TGTGCCAGCAGCTTATTTCCTAGCACAGATACGCAGTATTTT. Its protein is CASSLFPSTDTQYF.

The chain employs TRBV19 and TRBJ1-2; 10 bases agree with TRBD1. The CDR3 loop spans 14 amino acids. With 6 bases clipped from V and 3 bases from J, the junction kept 4 bases outside the gene matches. Looked up from germline, CDR1 is LNHDA and CDR2 is SQIVND (reference sequence). The CDR3 region has the DNA TGTGCCAGTAGCCGGGACAGGGGAGACTATGGCTACACCTTC. Its translation: CASSRDRGDYGYTF.

The J gene is TRBJ2-7, the V gene TRBV9; D gene uncertain. The V and J ends lost 4 bases and 3 bases respectively, with 17 bases between them. Per germline, CDR1 SGDLS and CDR2 YYNGEE. The CDR3 totals 15 residues. CDR3 sequence reads: CASSRAEASIYEQYF. CDR3 in DNA: TGTGCCAGCAGCCGCGCGGAAGCCTCTATCTACGAGCAGTACTTC.

The chain couples TRBV5-6 to TRBJ2-5; 9 positions agree with TRBD2. This CDR3 has 14 amino acids. J was trimmed by 5 bases and V by 3 bases; bases with no gene match: 5. CDR1 SGHDT and CDR2 YYEEEE come from the germline V gene. The CDR3 loop is CASSSVAGAETQYF. The CDR3 DNA reads TGTGCCAGCAGCTCGGTAGCGGGAGCGGAGACCCAGTACTTC.

The chain employs TRBV18 and TRBJ1-1, with TRBD1 matching 10 bases. With 6 bases clipped from V and 5 bases from J, the junction kept 9 bases outside the gene matches. The CDR3 has 15 amino acids. Germline assignment: CDR1 KGHSH and CDR2 LQKENI. The DNA for the CDR3 is TGTGCCAGCTCCCGGGGGACAGGGGATACGACTGAAGCTTTCTTT. This encodes CASSRGTGDTTEAFF.

Only a few counts were recorded for this clone. The rearrangement uses TRBV5-1 and TRBJ2-1, with 7 bases that match TRBD1. The V segment lost 4 bases and the J segment 7 bases; nucleotides outside the gene matches: 17. The CDR3 sequence is 17 residues long. Germline CDR1 reads SGHRS; CDR2 reads YFSETQ. The chain's CDR3 is CASSPGQGRGSRNEQFF. The CDR3 nucleotides read TGCGCCAGCAGCCCAGGCCAAGGCAGGGGGAGTCGAAATGAGCAGTTCTTC.